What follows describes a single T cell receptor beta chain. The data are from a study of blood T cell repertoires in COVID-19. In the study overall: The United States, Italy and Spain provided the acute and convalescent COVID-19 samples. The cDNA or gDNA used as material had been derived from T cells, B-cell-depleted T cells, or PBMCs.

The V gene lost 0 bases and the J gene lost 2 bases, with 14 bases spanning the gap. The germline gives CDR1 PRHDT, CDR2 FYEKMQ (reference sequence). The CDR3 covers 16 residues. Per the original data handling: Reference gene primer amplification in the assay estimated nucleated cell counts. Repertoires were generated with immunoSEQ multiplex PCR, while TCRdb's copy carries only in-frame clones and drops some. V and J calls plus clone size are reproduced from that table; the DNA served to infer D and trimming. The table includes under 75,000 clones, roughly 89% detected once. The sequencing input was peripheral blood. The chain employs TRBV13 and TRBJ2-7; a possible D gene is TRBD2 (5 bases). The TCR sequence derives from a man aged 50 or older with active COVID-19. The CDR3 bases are TGTGCCAGCAGCTTAGGATCGCGGGCTTCCACCTACGAGCAGTACTTC. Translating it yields CASSLGSRASTYEQYF.